This is a list of T cell receptor beta chains from one sample in a study of early T cells in non-severe SARS-CoV-2 infection. TCRdb passed the 5' RACE reads through MiXCR, listing each CDR3 protein once. The data hold around 81,000 distinct CDR3 sequences, with around 15% observed a single time. Sequenced: whole blood. The origin of the receptors is an adult who was a healthcare worker with PCR-confirmed SARS-CoV-2 infection or an uninfected control (not recorded which). Each CDR3 is given with its conserved first and last residue. The order of the fields is CDR3 protein, CDR3 DNA, D gene, V gene, J gene, clone size. A D gene is named only where the DNA matches it firmly. Part of the rows lack a size; the others show once, few, many or a class for expanded clones.

CDR3aa: CASSEFVANEQYF; CDR3nt: TGTGCCAGCAGTGAATTTGTGGCCAACGAGCAGTACTTC; d_gene: -; v_gene: TRBV6-1; j_gene: TRBJ2-7; abundance: few
CDR3aa: CASSSGGIGNGYTF; CDR3nt: TGCGCCAGCAGCTCAGGGGGCATAGGGAATGGCTACACCTTC; d_gene: TRBD1; v_gene: TRBV5-1; j_gene: TRBJ1-2; abundance: -
CDR3aa: CASSLQQGTEAFF; CDR3nt: TGTGCCAGCAGCCTCCAACAGGGGACCGAAGCTTTCTTT; d_gene: TRBD1; v_gene: TRBV3-1; j_gene: TRBJ1-1; abundance: -
CDR3aa: CASSLGTSGGYEQYF; CDR3nt: TGCGCCAGCAGCTTGGGAACTAGCGGGGGGTACGAGCAGTACTTC; d_gene: TRBD2; v_gene: TRBV5-1; j_gene: TRBJ2-7; abundance: -
CDR3aa: CASSTYRGSYNEQFF; CDR3nt: TGTGCCAGCAGCACCTACAGGGGATCCTACAATGAGCAGTTCTTC; d_gene: TRBD1; v_gene: TRBV11-2; j_gene: TRBJ2-1; abundance: few
CDR3aa: CASRRRGGGEDTQYF; CDR3nt: TGTGCCAGCCGGAGGAGAGGAGGGGGCGAAGATACGCAGTATTTT; d_gene: -; v_gene: TRBV6-2/TRBV6-3; j_gene: TRBJ2-3; abundance: few
CDR3aa: CASSVDLSTDTQYF; CDR3nt: TGTGCCAGCAGCGTAGACCTAAGCACAGATACGCAGTATTTT; d_gene: -; v_gene: TRBV9; j_gene: TRBJ2-3; abundance: -
CDR3aa: CASSQDRRYEQYF; CDR3nt: TGCGCCAGCAGCCAAGACCGCCGCTACGAGCAGTACTTC; d_gene: -; v_gene: TRBV4-1; j_gene: TRBJ2-7; abundance: few
CDR3aa: CSADIGTVNTEAFF; CDR3nt: TGCAGTGCGGATATAGGGACAGTTAACACTGAAGCTTTCTTT; d_gene: TRBD1; v_gene: TRBV20-1; j_gene: TRBJ1-1; abundance: -
CDR3aa: CASSHRQGLGDTQYF; CDR3nt: TGTGCCAGCAGCCACCGACAGGGGCTCGGAGATACGCAGTATTTT; d_gene: TRBD1; v_gene: TRBV11-2; j_gene: TRBJ2-3; abundance: medium-sized
CDR3aa: CSVQRDTEQYF; CDR3nt: TGCAGCGTTCAACGGGACACCGAGCAGTACTTC; d_gene: -; v_gene: TRBV29-1; j_gene: TRBJ2-7; abundance: -
CDR3aa: CASSRAGAVAEAFF; CDR3nt: TGTGCCAGCAGCAGGGCAGGCGCGGTCGCTGAAGCTTTCTTT; d_gene: -; v_gene: TRBV5-5; j_gene: TRBJ1-1; abundance: -
CDR3aa: CSVGWGSTGELFF; CDR3nt: TGCAGCGTTGGCTGGGGGAGCACCGGGGAGCTGTTTTTT; d_gene: -; v_gene: TRBV29-1; j_gene: TRBJ2-2; abundance: -
CDR3aa: CASSRTSGGPNEQFF; CDR3nt: TGTGCCAGCAGTCGGACTAGCGGGGGCCCGAATGAGCAGTTCTTC; d_gene: TRBD2; v_gene: TRBV3-1; j_gene: TRBJ2-1; abundance: many
CDR3aa: CASSLTPRHEQYF; CDR3nt: TGTGCCAGCAGCTTAACGCCAAGGCACGAGCAGTACTTC; d_gene: -; v_gene: TRBV7-3; j_gene: TRBJ2-7; abundance: few
CDR3aa: CASSRAQEQFF; CDR3nt: TGTGCCAGCAGTCGTGCCCAGGAGCAGTTCTTC; d_gene: -; v_gene: TRBV6-2/TRBV6-3; j_gene: TRBJ2-1; abundance: -
CDR3aa: CASSSTGLTYEQYF; CDR3nt: TGTGCCAGCAGCTCGACTGGACTTACATACGAGCAGTACTTC; d_gene: -; v_gene: TRBV11-1; j_gene: TRBJ2-7; abundance: -
CDR3aa: CASSLGSRGDTEAFF; CDR3nt: TGTGCCAGCAGCTTAGGGTCCAGGGGAGACACTGAAGCTTTCTTT; d_gene: -; v_gene: TRBV7-9; j_gene: TRBJ1-1; abundance: -
CDR3aa: CASSATSGGTDTQYF; CDR3nt: TGTGCCAGCAGTGCTACTAGCGGGGGCACAGATACGCAGTATTTT; d_gene: TRBD2; v_gene: TRBV6-4; j_gene: TRBJ2-3; abundance: few
CDR3aa: CASSVDRGEGYSNQPQHF; CDR3nt: TGTGCCAGCAGCGTGGACAGGGGCGAAGGATATAGCAATCAGCCCCAGCATTTT; d_gene: TRBD1; v_gene: TRBV2; j_gene: TRBJ1-5; abundance: few
CDR3aa: CASSQKSAENTIYF; CDR3nt: TGTGCCAGCAGCCAGAAGAGCGCTGAAAACACCATATATTTT; d_gene: -; v_gene: TRBV9; j_gene: TRBJ1-3; abundance: -
CDR3aa: CASSLEGRITTTEAFF; CDR3nt: TGCGCCAGCAGCTTGGAGGGGCGGATAACAACCACTGAAGCTTTCTTT; d_gene: -; v_gene: TRBV5-1; j_gene: TRBJ1-1; abundance: few
CDR3aa: CASSVGSRANVLTF; CDR3nt: TGTGCCAGCAGCGTAGGTTCACGGGCCAACGTCCTGACTTTC; d_gene: -; v_gene: TRBV9; j_gene: TRBJ2-6; abundance: few